The 29 T cell receptor beta chains presented below share a single source sample, sequenced in a study of T cell repertoires in cytomegalovirus infection. MiXCR was run by TCRdb on the reads, yielding one entry per CDR3 protein. The sample holds about 98,000 distinct CDR3 sequences, about 15% seen once. Sequencing used PBMCs. Every receptor here comes from a human donor in good health (CMV status not recorded). Some clones in this sample may be carry-over from other donors' samples.

The chain uses TRBV5-6 and TRBJ2-3, with TRBD1 identical over 7 bases. V was pared by 2 bases and J by 2 bases, with 5 bases of the junction left unmatched. Germline V gives CDR1 SGHDT, CDR2 YYEEEE. The CDR3 covers 15 residues. CDR3 DNA sequence: TGTGCCAGCAGCTTAGGGACAGACCACACAGATACGCAGTATTTT. This gives the protein CASSLGTDHTDTQYF.

There are a few counts of this clonotype. The chain combines TRBV25-1 with TRBJ2-7; no clear D. The CDR3 is made up of 11 amino acids. Trimming took 10 bases from V and 9 from J, leaving 16 bases between them. Germline CDR1 reads MGHDK; CDR2 reads SYGVNS. The CDR3 DNA is TGTGCCACCCTCGTTTCGTCGGGGCAGTACTTC. This sequence encodes CATLVSSGQYF.

A few counts support this clonotype. J is TRBJ1-2 and V is TRBV20-1; D gene uncertain. Germline V CDR1 and CDR2: DFQATT, SNEGSKA (reference sequence). This CDR3 is built from 14 residues. Trimming pared 0 bases from V and 8 bases from J, leaving 16 bases between. The CDR3: CSAREASGVGGYTF. CDR3 DNA sequence: TGCAGTGCTAGAGAGGCCTCCGGGGTGGGAGGCTACACCTTC.

There are a few counts of this clonotype. The rearrangement joins TRBV6-2 or TRBV6-3 to TRBJ1-4, with D unclear. Germline-derived CDR1 and CDR2 are MNHEY and SVGEGT. V shed 5 bases and J shed 5 bases, with 15 bases lying between them. The CDR3 covers 15 residues. The CDR3, as DNA: TGTGCCAGCAGTGACCGCACCGGGGAGAATGAAAAACTGTTTTTT. Translated, it gives CASSDRTGENEKLFF.

Ten or more counts support this clonotype. V usage is TRBV7-9 and J usage is TRBJ1-5; 7 bases are a match to TRBD1. Germline V gene sequence: CDR1 SEHNR, CDR2 FQNEAQ (reference sequence). The CDR3 extends over 15 amino acids. V trimming: 1 base; J trimming: 7 bases; junction bases outside the gene matches: 7. The CDR3 here is CASSLVGTVPQPQHF. DNA for the CDR3: TGTGCCAGCAGCTTAGTTGGGACAGTTCCCCAGCCCCAGCATTTT.

This clonotype was seen many times. V gene TRBV7-2 combines with J gene TRBJ1-4; tentatively, D is TRBD1 (5 bases). The germline gives CDR1 SGHTA, CDR2 FQGNSA. Trimming took 2 bases from V and 7 from J, leaving 8 bases between them. The CDR3 spans 13 residues. CDR3 DNA sequence: TGTGCCAGCAGCTTAACCGGGGGTGAAAAACTGTTTTTT. Its translation is CASSLTGGEKLFF.

In regard to this clonotype: One end of the junction does not line up with germline, which may come from a read error. The chain joins TRBV13 to TRBJ2-1; D is possibly TRBD1 or TRBD2 (5 bases each). Germline CDR1 is PRHDT and CDR2 is FYEKMQ (reference sequence). This CDR3 spans 15 amino acids. The CDR3 here is CASSPLGEAYNEQFF. CDR3 in DNA: TGTGCCAGCAGTCCACTGGGGGAAGCCTACAACGAGCAGTTCTTC.

This clonotype was seen at least ten times. This CDR3 is CASSRKSTLTMTQYF. The CDR3 DNA sequence: TGTGCCAGCAGCCGGAAATCGACTCTCACCATGACCCAGTACTTC. This sequence joins TRBV7-2 and TRBJ2-5; D is unclear. The CDR3 is made up of 15 amino acids. Germline V gives CDR1 SGHTA, CDR2 FQGNSA. V shed 5 bases and J shed 7 bases, with 20 bases lying between them.

There are a few counts of this clonotype. The V and J genes are TRBV2 and TRBJ2-5; no reliable D call. V was cut by 6 bases and J by 7 bases, with 18 bases left in between. Germline CDR1 and CDR2: SNHLY and FYNNEI. CDR3 length: 14 amino acids. The CDR3 protein is CASRPDTIVPTQYF. The CDR3 DNA is TGTGCCAGCAGGCCTGACACCATTGTGCCGACCCAGTACTTC.

This clonotype was observed at least ten times. The CDR3 DNA follows: TGTGCCAGCAGTTCCTGGACAGGGGTTTACAATGAGCAGTTCTTC. Translating gives CASSSWTGVYNEQFF. The chain links TRBV6-2 or TRBV6-3 to TRBJ2-1; TRBD1 aligns across 9 bases. Germline loops: CDR1 MNHEY, CDR2 SVGEGT. The CDR3 contains 15 residues. The J segment lost 4 bases and the V segment lost 4 bases, leaving 5 bases of the junction unmatched.

The table lists this clonotype with many counts. V gene TRBV6-1 combines with J gene TRBJ2-1; 8 nucleotides match TRBD2. The CDR3 length is 15 residues. Trimming took 8 bases from V and 4 from J; bases not matched to a gene: 10. Per the germline V gene, CDR1 is MNHNS and CDR2 is SASEGT. CDR3 loop: CASVDGGEGYNEQFF. DNA of the CDR3: TGTGCCAGCGTTGACGGGGGGGAGGGTTACAATGAGCAGTTCTTC.

In its sample, this clonotype was seen many times. The gene calls are TRBV5-5 and TRBJ2-7; 9 nucleotides agree with TRBD2. Germline-derived CDR1 and CDR2 are SGHKS and YYEKEE (reference sequence). The CDR3 extends over 16 amino acids. V lost 0 bases to trimming and J lost 3 bases; unmatched junction nucleotides: 7. The CDR3 reads CASSLASLAGFYEQYF. Here the CDR3 DNA reads TGTGCCAGCAGCTTGGCATCGCTAGCGGGGTTCTACGAGCAGTACTTC.

This clonotype has a count of ten or more. This chain connects TRBV7-6 to TRBJ2-5; no clear D. CDR1 and CDR2 (germline): SGHVS, FNYEAQ. This CDR3 region has 13 residues. The V end lost 4 bases, the J end lost 1 base, and 7 bases lay between the germline ends. For the CDR3, the DNA is TGTGCCAGCAGCTCCTTAGCCCAAGAGACCCAGTACTTC. It encodes CASSSLAQETQYF.

Ten or more counts support this clonotype. The V gene is TRBV7-2, the J gene TRBJ1-2; D gene ambiguous. V lost 5 bases to trimming and J lost 0 bases, with 13 bases between them. CDR1 and CDR2 (germline): SGHTA, FQGNSA. The CDR3 extends over 15 amino acids. The CDR3, as DNA: TGTGCCAGCAGCGTAGTGGGGTGGGCTAACTATGGCTACACCTTC. Translation gives CASSVVGWANYGYTF. The entire variable domain, with the rest obtained from reference TRBV7-2 and TRBJ1-2, is as follows: GAGVSQSPSNKVTEKGKDVELRCDPISGHTALYWYRQSLGQGLEFLIYFQGNSAPDKSGLPSDRFSAERTGGSVSTLTIQRTQQEDSAVYLCASSVVGWANYGYTFGSGTRLTVV.

This clonotype was counted a few times. The V call is TRBV4-1, the J call TRBJ1-1, with no clear D. This CDR3 has 14 residues. Per germline, CDR1 MGHRA and CDR2 YSYEKL. The V end was cut by 4 bases, the J end by 0 bases, with 9 bases between. This chain's CDR3 is CASSPPVLNTEAFF. CDR3 coding DNA: TGCGCCAGCAGCCCTCCTGTCCTGAACACTGAAGCTTTCTTT.

The CDR3 region has the DNA TGCAGTGCTAGAGAGGCGGGCAATCAGCCCCAGCATTTT. This codes for CSAREAGNQPQHF. This rearrangement joins TRBV20-1 to TRBJ1-5; D remains unclear. CDR1 is DFQATT and CDR2 is SNEGSKA in the germline V gene (reference sequence). Trimming took 0 bases from V and 2 from J, leaving 5 bases between them. The CDR3 runs 13 residues.

In nucleotides, the CDR3 is TGTGCCAGCAGCTCGACCCCTAGCCCCTACAATGAGCAGTTCTTC. It encodes CASSSTPSPYNEQFF. The chain joins TRBV7-3 to TRBJ2-1; D is perhaps TRBD2 (5 bases). The length of the CDR3 is 15 residues. The germline gives CDR1 SGHTA, CDR2 FQGTGA. V was cut by 4 bases and J by 2 bases, with 12 bases left in between.

A word on this clonotype: A much larger clone lies one base from this, so it may be a read error. The V gene is TRBV2, the J gene TRBJ1-4, with 7 bases matching TRBD1. There are 11 residues in the CDR3. In germline, CDR1 is SNHLY, CDR2 FYNNEI. Losses at the gene ends were 11 bases for V and 6 bases for J; bases not matched to a gene: 3. The CDR3 DNA follows: TGTGCCCGCGGACAGGATGAAAAACTGTTTTTT. Protein sequence: CARGQDEKLFF.

The sample holds a few counts of this clonotype. The chain has TRBV6-2 or TRBV6-3 and TRBJ2-3; D might be TRBD1 (6 bases). The germline V and J ends were trimmed by 10 bases and 2 bases, with 13 bases remaining between them. The CDR3 totals 13 residues. In germline, CDR1 is MNHEY, CDR2 SVGEGT. Here the CDR3 reads CAIEGQNTDTQYF. CDR3 DNA: TGTGCCATAGAAGGACAGAACACAGATACGCAGTATTTT.

This clonotype occurred a few times. The chain links TRBV6-6 to TRBJ2-5, with D tentatively TRBD1 (6 bases). The CDR3 covers 15 residues. V was shortened by 2 bases and J by 3 bases, with 13 bases between the two germline ends. CDR1 MNHNY and CDR2 SVGAGI come from the germline V gene (reference sequence). The CDR3 bases are TGTGCCAGCAGTTACAGGGCCAGGGGAAAAGAGACCCAGTACTTC. Its protein is CASSYRARGKETQYF.

The V gene is TRBV2, the J gene TRBJ2-5, with 11 bases identical to TRBD2. The CDR3 spans 15 residues. The trim removed 7 bases at V and 3 bases at J, leaving 7 bases unmatched. Germline CDR1 and CDR2: SNHLY and FYNNEI. The CDR3, as DNA: TGTGCCAGCAACCGAGTGGGACTAGCGGAAGAGACCCAGTACTTC. Amino acid sequence: CASNRVGLAEETQYF.

The table lists this clonotype with a few counts. The chain has TRBV5-6 and TRBJ2-7, with 11 bases fitting TRBD1. With 4 bases clipped from V and 6 bases from J, the junction kept 6 bases outside the gene matches. The CDR3 extends over 14 amino acids. Looked up from germline, CDR1 is SGHDT and CDR2 is YYEEEE. The CDR3: CASSPGQGESEQYF. The DNA for the CDR3 is TGTGCCAGCAGCCCGGGACAGGGGGAGTCCGAGCAGTACTTC.

The V gene is TRBV6-5, the J gene TRBJ1-2; D perhaps matches TRBD1 (5 bases). Germline assignment: CDR1 MNHEY and CDR2 SVGAGI. Trimming removed 6 bases at V and 1 base at J, with 9 bases between. This CDR3 contains 13 residues. The CDR3 DNA is TGTGCCAGCAGCCTCGACAGTAACTATGGCTACACCTTC. This codes for CASSLDSNYGYTF.

This clonotype appeared a few times. The chain uses TRBV29-1 and TRBJ1-1; D is unclear. The CDR3 spans 11 residues. Between the trimmed V and J ends, which lost 5 bases and 0 bases, there was a span of 4 bases. Germline V gives CDR1 SQVTM, CDR2 ANQGSEA. The CDR3 DNA follows: TGCAGCGTTAGCCTGAACACTGAAGCTTTCTTT. It codes for CSVSLNTEAFF.

This clonotype was observed a handful of times. This sequence joins TRBV7-9 and TRBJ2-7; D is unclear. V was clipped by 5 bases and J by 6 bases, with 14 bases between them. This CDR3 region has 13 residues. Germline CDR1 SEHNR, CDR2 FQNEAQ (reference sequence). The CDR3 DNA follows: TGTGCCAGCAGCCCGATCCGGACGGGCGAGCAGTACTTC. This translates into CASSPIRTGEQYF. Full variable domain (remainder filled in from reference TRBV7-9 and TRBJ2-7): DTGVSQNPRHKITKRGQNVTFRCDPISEHNRLYWYRQTLGQGPEFLTYFQNEAQLEKSRLLSDRFSAERPKGSFSTLEIQRTEQGDSAMYLCASSPIRTGEQYFGPGTRLTVT.

This chain connects TRBV4-1 to TRBJ1-2, with TRBD1 matching 7 bases. Germline CDR1 reads MGHRA; CDR2 reads YSYEKL. V lost 5 bases to trimming and J lost 1 base; unmatched junction nucleotides: 7. CDR3 size: 15 residues. DNA of the CDR3: TGCGCCAGCAGCTCCCCGGGACAGAATAACTATGGCTACACCTTC. It encodes CASSSPGQNNYGYTF.

The chain uses TRBV15 and TRBJ1-5; D might be TRBD1 (6 bases). Germline V lookup: CDR1 LNHNV, CDR2 YYDKDF (reference sequence). V was shortened by 0 bases and J by 2 bases, with 14 bases between the two germline ends. There are 17 residues in the CDR3. The CDR3 nucleotides are TGTGCCACCAGCAGAGATCGAGGGGGGAGAGGCAATCAGCCCCAGCATTTT. Translating it yields CATSRDRGGRGNQPQHF.

The rearrangement uses TRBV12-3 or TRBV12-4 and TRBJ1-1; no firm D call. The CDR3 is 15 amino acids. The germline V and J ends were trimmed by 6 bases and 4 bases, with 18 bases remaining between them. In DNA, the CDR3 is TGTGCCAGCAGCCCAAAGCCCATTTCGTCCACTGAAGCTTTCTTT. Its translation: CASSPKPISSTEAFF.

In its sample, this clonotype was seen many times. This sequence joins TRBV7-2 and TRBJ2-3; no firm D call. The CDR3 has 17 amino acids. CDR1 and CDR2 (germline): SGHTA, FQGNSA. Trimming removed 0 bases at V and 0 bases at J, with 13 bases between. The CDR3 protein is CASSLAIRAPSTDTQYF. In DNA form, the CDR3 reads TGTGCCAGCAGCTTAGCGATCCGTGCCCCTAGCACAGATACGCAGTATTTT. Full variable domain (missing parts from reference TRBV7-2 and TRBJ2-3): GAGVSQSPSNKVTEKGKDVELRCDPISGHTALYWYRQSLGQGLEFLIYFQGNSAPDKSGLPSDRFSAERTGGSVSTLTIQRTQQEDSAVYLCASSLAIRAPSTDTQYFGPGTRLTVL.